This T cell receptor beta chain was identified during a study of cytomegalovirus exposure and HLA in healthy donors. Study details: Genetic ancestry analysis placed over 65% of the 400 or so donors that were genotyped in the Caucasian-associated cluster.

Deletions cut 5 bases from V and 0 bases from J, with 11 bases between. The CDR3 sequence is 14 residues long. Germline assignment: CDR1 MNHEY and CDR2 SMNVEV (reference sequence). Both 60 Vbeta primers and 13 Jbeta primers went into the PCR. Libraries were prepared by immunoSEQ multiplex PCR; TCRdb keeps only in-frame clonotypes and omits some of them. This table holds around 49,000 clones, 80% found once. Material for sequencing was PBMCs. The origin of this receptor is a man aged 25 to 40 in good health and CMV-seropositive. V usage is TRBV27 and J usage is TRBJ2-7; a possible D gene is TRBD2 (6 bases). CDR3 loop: CASSPRESSYEQYF. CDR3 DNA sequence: TGTGCCAGCAGTCCTCGGGAGAGCTCCTACGAGCAGTACTTC.